Each of the 27 T cell receptor beta chains below was sequenced from the same sample in a study of cytomegalovirus exposure and HLA in healthy donors. The PCR was carried out with 60 Vbeta primers and 13 Jbeta primers. Clones were read by immunoSEQ multiplex PCR, and TCRdb kept only the in-frame ones, dropping some. The sample has roughly 92,000 clones; less than 8% are singletons. Specimen: PBMCs. The receptors were sampled from a man between 45 and 60 years old in good health and CMV-seronegative.

The chain employs TRBV10-1 and TRBJ2-5, with 10 bases fitting TRBD1. With V trimmed by 4 bases and J by 3 bases, 5 bases remained unmatched. CDR1 WNHNN and CDR2 SYGVQD come from the germline V gene (reference sequence). The CDR3 contains 15 residues. The CDR3: CASSAGQGPKETQYF. In nucleotides, the CDR3 is TGCGCCAGCAGTGCGGGACAGGGGCCCAAAGAGACCCAGTACTTC.

The table lists this clone with many counts. J is TRBJ1-1 and V is TRBV27; 8 bases are a match to TRBD1. The CDR3 is 14 residues long. V was clipped by 6 bases and J by 4 bases; unmatched bases: 7. Germline CDR1 is MNHEY and CDR2 is SMNVEV (reference sequence). CDR3 amino acids: CASRKADRATEAFF. Here the CDR3 DNA reads TGTGCCAGCAGAAAGGCGGACAGGGCCACTGAAGCTTTCTTT.

The genes are TRBV27 and TRBJ1-1; TRBD1 agrees at 7 bases. CDR3 length equals 14 residues. The junction had 2 bases not matched to a gene; V was cut back by 3 bases and J by 1 base. Germline-derived CDR1 and CDR2 are MNHEY and SMNVEV (reference sequence). The CDR3, as DNA: TGTGCCAGCAGTTTTCGACAGGGGAACACTGAAGCTTTCTTT. Protein: CASSFRQGNTEAFF.

The chain employs TRBV28 and TRBJ1-1; D perhaps matches TRBD1 (5 bases). Trimming left V 2 bases short and J 5 bases short, with 15 bases between. Per the germline V gene, CDR1 is MDHEN and CDR2 is SYDVKM. There are 15 residues in the CDR3. CDR3 sequence: CASSLLSGGGTEAFF. CDR3 nucleotides: TGTGCCAGCAGTTTACTTTCCGGGGGAGGGACTGAAGCTTTCTTT.

This clone has a handful of counts. The rearrangement links TRBV5-1 to TRBJ1-6; D gene unclear. The V gene lost 0 bases and the J gene lost 0 bases, with 4 bases spanning the gap. The CDR3 has 15 residues. Germline-derived CDR1 and CDR2 are SGHRS and YFSETQ. The CDR3 region is CASSLDSSYNSPLHF. Here the CDR3 DNA reads TGCGCCAGCAGCTTGGACAGCTCCTATAATTCACCCCTCCACTTT.

There are a few counts of this clone. The chain employs TRBV7-2 and TRBJ2-3, with a possible D match to TRBD1 (5 bases). The CDR3 extends over 13 amino acids. CDR1 and CDR2 (germline): SGHTA, FQGNSA. The V end lost 11 bases, the J end lost 2 bases, and 14 bases lay between the germline ends. The CDR3 bases are TGTGCCGGGGCCCTCTCTTTCACAGATACGCAGTATTTT. Protein product: CAGALSFTDTQYF.

This clone was found a few times. The gene calls are TRBV19 and TRBJ1-2; D is uncertain. The germline V gene encodes CDR1 LNHDA and CDR2 SQIVND (reference sequence). With 3 bases removed from V and 3 bases from J, the gap between germline ends came to 5 bases. The CDR3 is made up of 12 amino acids. CDR3 residues: CASSIRDYGYTF. In DNA form, the CDR3 reads TGTGCCAGTAGTATTCGCGACTATGGCTACACCTTC.

This clone was counted a few times. J is TRBJ2-2 and V is TRBV15, with TRBD1 as a possible D gene (8 bases). With 4 bases removed from V and 6 bases from J, the gap between germline ends came to 15 bases. The CDR3 length is 15 residues. CDR1 and CDR2 (germline): LNHNV, YYDKDF (reference sequence). CDR3 protein: CATSTLQGGAGELFF. CDR3 coding DNA: TGTGCCACCAGCACTTTACAGGGGGGGGCCGGGGAGCTGTTTTTT.

This clone was counted only a few times. The sample carries other DNA sequences with the same CDR3. The chain couples TRBV7-2 to TRBJ1-1; TRBD1 aligns across 7 bases. Unmatched junction bases numbered 14, after V lost 5 bases and J lost 5 bases. The CDR3 loop spans 16 amino acids. Germline values: CDR1 SGHTA, CDR2 FQGNSA. CDR3 in amino acids: CASSLQLDRVGTEAFF. The CDR3 DNA reads TGTGCCAGCAGCCTTCAACTCGACAGGGTGGGGACTGAAGCTTTCTTT.

This clone came up a few times. Here the CDR3 DNA reads TGTGCCAGCAGCTTAGTCACGGGTCGCGAAAAACTGTTTTTT. Its protein is CASSLVTGREKLFF. This rearrangement joins TRBV7-9 to TRBJ1-4; D gene unclear. Per the germline V gene, CDR1 is SEHNR and CDR2 is FQNEAQ (reference sequence). Trimming took off 1 base at V and 8 bases at J, with 11 bases between the two ends. The CDR3 totals 14 residues. Full variable domain (rest looked up from reference TRBV7-9 and TRBJ1-4): DTGVSQNPRHKITKRGQNVTFRCDPISEHNRLYWYRQTLGQGPEFLTYFQNEAQLEKSRLLSDRFSAERPKGSFSTLEIQRTEQGDSAMYLCASSLVTGREKLFFGSGTQLSVL.

This clone was found a few times. The V and J genes are TRBV28 and TRBJ1-1; 8 bases agree with TRBD1. This CDR3 comprises 18 residues. Trimming at V came to 5 bases and at J to 5 bases, leaving 19 bases not matched to a gene. The germline CDR1 and CDR2 sequences are MDHEN and SYDVKM. The chain's CDR3 is CASSVGHTGTGTLTEAFF. CDR3 nucleotides: TGTGCCAGCAGTGTAGGGCATACCGGGACAGGTACTTTAACTGAAGCTTTCTTT.

The chain combines TRBV29-1 with TRBJ1-2, with a tentative D call TRBD1 (6 bases). This CDR3 has 14 amino acids. The V end lost 3 bases, the J end lost 2 bases, and 13 bases lay between the germline ends. Germline V gene data show CDR1 as SQVTM and CDR2 as ANQGSEA. The CDR3 region is CSVESGRGNYGYTF. CDR3 nucleotide sequence: TGCAGCGTTGAGTCAGGCAGGGGCAACTATGGCTACACCTTC.

This chain connects TRBV7-8 to TRBJ2-1; D might be TRBD1 (6 bases). From germline, CDR1 is SGHVS and CDR2 FQNEAQ. V was cut by 5 bases and J by 6 bases, with 17 bases left in between. This CDR3 has 15 residues. As DNA, the CDR3 is TGTGCCAGCAGCCTACAGACAGGCCCTCCCAATGAGCAGTTCTTC. Translated, it gives CASSLQTGPPNEQFF.

This clone was recorded a few times. This chain links TRBV5-6 with TRBJ2-1, with unresolved D. Germline loops: CDR1 SGHDT, CDR2 YYEEEE. This CDR3 region has 11 residues. V was clipped by 7 bases and J by 6 bases, with 8 bases between them. CDR3 nucleotide sequence: TGTGCCAGCGCCATTAGCAATGAGCAGTTCTTC. This sequence encodes CASAISNEQFF.

The V gene is TRBV21-1, the J gene TRBJ2-7; the table's D call, TRBD1, was not checked against the DNA. TRBV21-1 is flagged as a pseudogene. The CDR3 length is 16 residues. The CDR3 nucleotides read TGTGCCAGCAGCAACCTACGACAGGGGGAAACTACGAAGCAGTACTTC. It codes for CASSNLRQGETTKQYF.

The rearrangement links TRBV2 to TRBJ1-2, with D possibly being TRBD1 (6 bases). Looked up from germline, CDR1 is SNHLY and CDR2 is FYNNEI. The CDR3 is 14 amino acids. Between the trimmed V and J ends, which lost 6 bases and 2 bases, there was a span of 13 bases. Here the CDR3 reads CASRETGTNYGYTF. The CDR3, as DNA: TGTGCCAGCAGGGAAACAGGGACCAACTATGGCTACACCTTC.

The chain is built from TRBV11-2 and TRBJ1-5; 9 bases are a match to TRBD1. From germline, CDR1 is SGHAT and CDR2 FQNNGV. The CDR3 loop spans 16 amino acids. V trimming: 5 bases; J trimming: 5 bases; junction bases outside the gene matches: 10. CDR3 loop: CASSTGTGRGDQPQHF. The CDR3 region has the DNA TGTGCCAGCAGCACCGGGACAGGGAGGGGGGATCAGCCCCAGCATTTT.

V and J are TRBV9 and TRBJ2-1; the match to TRBD2 covers 7 bases. The CDR3 covers 17 residues. Germline loops: CDR1 SGDLS, CDR2 YYNGEE. V shed 0 bases and J 4 bases; nucleotides not matched to a gene: 10. CDR3 sequence (DNA): TGTGCCAGCAGCGTAGCCAGCGGGGCCCCCCCTTACAATGAGCAGTTCTTC. This codes for CASSVASGAPPYNEQFF.

This rearrangement joins TRBV25-1 to TRBJ2-2, with D possibly matching TRBD2 (5 bases). This CDR3 has 14 residues. The V gene's germline CDR1 is MGHDK and CDR2 SYGVNS. Trimming stripped 3 bases from V and 6 bases from J, with 11 bases between. CDR3 DNA: TGTGCCAGCAGTGAGTCGGGGATCCCCGGGGAGCTGTTTTTT. This gives the protein CASSESGIPGELFF.

The chain couples TRBV7-2 to TRBJ2-2; 9 nucleotides align to TRBD1. The germline gives CDR1 SGHTA, CDR2 FQGNSA. Germline trimming cut 10 bases from V and 5 bases from J; bases unmatched to any gene: 14. This CDR3 comprises 16 residues. CDR3 in amino acids: CAIKTAGTGQTGELFF. CDR3 nucleotide sequence: TGTGCCATCAAAACTGCCGGGACAGGGCAAACCGGGGAGCTGTTTTTT.

This clone was detected only a few times. The CDR3 reads CASSLGPPYEQYF. Here the CDR3 DNA reads TGTGCCAGCAGTTTGGGGCCCCCCTACGAGCAGTACTTC. V and J are TRBV2 and TRBJ2-7; the D gene is possibly TRBD1 (5 bases). The ends were cut back, 5 bases at V and 2 bases at J, with 10 bases in the middle. The CDR3 has 13 amino acids. Germline CDR1 is SNHLY and CDR2 is FYNNEI.

This rearrangement joins TRBV5-1 to TRBJ1-4; 7 bases are shared with TRBD1. V trimming: 4 bases; J trimming: 4 bases; junction bases outside the gene matches: 4. CDR1 SGHRS and CDR2 YFSETQ come from the germline V gene. The CDR3 consists of 14 residues. The CDR3 nucleotides are TGCGCCAGCAGCACGGGACAGCTTAATGAAAAACTGTTTTTT. It encodes CASSTGQLNEKLFF.

This clone has just a few counts. This chain connects TRBV5-1 to TRBJ1-1; TRBD1 might be the D (5 bases). The germline CDR1 and CDR2 sequences are SGHRS and YFSETQ. Trimming left V 4 bases short and J 4 bases short, with 17 bases between. The length of the CDR3 is 15 residues. Here the CDR3 reads CASSMGQAVSTEAFF. CDR3 in DNA: TGCGCCAGCAGCATGGGGCAGGCCGTTAGCACTGAAGCTTTCTTT.

This clone turned up a few times. This rearrangement joins TRBV7-9 to TRBJ2-5; 10 positions match TRBD1. The tail of the sequence fits TRBJ2-7 better, so the J call may be wrong. The germline gives CDR1 SEHNR, CDR2 FQNEAQ (reference sequence). The CDR3 runs 14 residues. DNA for the CDR3: TGTGCCAGCAGCTCCGGGACAGGGGCCTACGAGCAGTACTTC. This sequence encodes CASSSGTGAYEQYF.

This clone came up a few times. An end of the junction differs from the germline gene, which may be a read error. Within the sample, other DNA sequences also encode this same CDR3. The V and J genes are TRBV6-6 and TRBJ1-5; possibly TRBD1 for D (5 bases). CDR3 length equals 14 residues. Germline assignment: CDR1 MNHNY and CDR2 SVGAGI (reference sequence). The CDR3 here is CASSYWGGDQPQHF. CDR3 DNA sequence: TGCGCCAGCAGTTACTGGGGCGGGGATCAGCCCCAGCATTTT.

This clone was observed a handful of times. The CDR3 reads CASSLRQGRSGNTIYF. The DNA for the CDR3 is TGTGCCAGCAGCTTGCGACAGGGAAGATCTGGAAACACCATATATTTT. The chain carries TRBV13 and TRBJ1-3; TRBD1 agrees at 7 bases. Germline CDR1 PRHDT, CDR2 FYEKMQ (reference sequence). Trimming took 3 bases from V and 1 from J; bases not matched to a gene: 6. The CDR3 is 16 residues long.

This clone turned up a few times. V gene TRBV28 combines with J gene TRBJ2-2; 8 nucleotides line up with TRBD2. The CDR3 has 16 residues. J lost 2 bases, V lost 8 bases, and 10 bases had no gene match. Germline V CDR1 and CDR2: MDHEN, SYDVKM. CDR3 sequence (DNA): TGTGCCAGCCGCCGGGGGGGCGGGGCTAACACCGGGGAGCTGTTTTTT. This gives the protein CASRRGGGANTGELFF. Looking up the rest from reference TRBV28 and TRBJ2-2 gives the full variable domain: DVKVTQSSRYLVKRTGEKVFLECVQDMDHENMFWYRQDPGLGLRLIYFSYDVKMKEKGDIPEGYSVSREKKERFSLILESASTNQTSMYLCASRRGGGANTGELFFGEGSRLTVL.